This T cell receptor beta chain was sequenced in a study of T cells in localized non-small cell lung cancer. Study-wide results and caveats: An association was observed between higher blood T cell density and longer overall survival. Turning up in adjacent lung were a median about 56 of the top 100 tumor clones.

Clones were sequenced by immunoSEQ multiplex PCR, and TCRdb holds only the in-frame ones, with some missing. The repertoire consists of 25,000 to 30,000 clones, with around 90% occurring once and the leading ten covering 2.8%. As for this clone: Its antigen is not known.

CDR1 is MNHEY, CDR2 SVGAGI, per germline. This CDR3 is 12 amino acids long. V dropped 2 bases and J dropped 6 bases, with 5 bases sitting between them. This rearrangement joins TRBV6-5 to TRBJ2-1; tentatively, D is TRBD1 (5 bases). This TCR derives from a woman aged 18-49 years with stage I lung adenocarcinoma. Sequencing used peripheral blood, obtained before any cancer treatment. The CDR3 loop is CASSYRGNEQFF. As DNA, the CDR3 is TGTGCCAGCAGTTACAGGGGCAATGAGCAGTTCTTC.